This T cell receptor (beta chain) is drawn from a study of memory CD8 T cells in hepatitis C reinfection (dated by TCRdb to about 2017). About the study as a whole: Two consecutive HCV infections were spontaneously resolved by three donors, whereas a primary infection was cleared by two donors who then became chronically infected after reinfection. HCV reinfection was defined by a positive HCV RNA test following two negative tests taken at least 60 days apart. Samples at the peak of reinfection were taken 3 to 8 weeks after reinfection was detected. The study tracked the TCR beta repertoire of virus-specific CD8 T cells longitudinally across an HCV reinfection episode in four to six donors. Between the late 2000s and the early 2010s, roughly five reinfection cases with stored pre-reinfection samples were identified. In the reinfection study, participants who had previously resolved an HCV infection were followed up every 3 months. Previously published longitudinal data on tetramer+ CD8 T cell frequency were used to pick the peak reinfection time point.

Reading from cysteine to phenylalanine, the CDR3 counts 16 amino acids. The entry retains the CDR3 DNA only, 48 bases that are in frame from base 1. The germline V gene supplies CDR1 SGHRS and CDR2 YFSETQ. The germline ends are 13 bases apart after V is trimmed by 0 bases and J by 0 bases. This specimen's time point label, per the study, means: peak reinfection, 3 to 8 weeks after reinfection detection. Sorted cells were sequenced directly ex vivo, without in vitro expansion prior to TCR sequencing. The donors, who were people who inject drugs, were enrolled in the Montreal Acute Hepatitis C Cohort Study (HEPCO) in Canada. Total naive CD8 T cells, sorted as viable CD3+ CD8+ CD45RO-, came from a couple of donors at all three reinfection time points as controls. Before sorting, cryopreserved peripheral blood mononuclear cells were thawed and used as the source for purifying CD8 T cells. The MACS CD8+ T cell Isolation Kit was used to enrich CD8 T cells by negative selection. Cells were sorted on a BD FACSAria II sorter using FACSDiva software, and FlowJo was used for data analysis.

Comments on this clone: Its antigen is unknown. Qualities for individual bases were not recorded, and no much larger clone is one base off.

The library was produced with the immunoSEQ multiplex PCR assay. Genomic DNA was pulled from the sorted cells, and the automated high-throughput method of Adaptive Biotechnologies was used to sequence the TCR beta V, D and J regions. A two-step, bias-controlled multiplex PCR was used to amplify the CDR3 regions. Amplified TCR beta libraries were sequenced on an Illumina instrument. On the study's bioinformatics: Demultiplexed reads were processed to lower amplification and sequencing bias, and the IMGT database was used to assign CDR3 sequences to gene families. ImmunoSEQ software version 2.0 was used to analyze the repertoire data. Clonotype lists were filtered to remove out-of-frame sequences and sequences containing stop codons in the CDR3. Any clonotype with a frequency under 0.01% was left out, since that frequency corresponded to less than one cell. To get richness, observed richness was divided by input cell number, while evenness came from dividing Shannon entropy by log observed richness. Simpson diversity and Morisita-Horn overlap indices were used to quantify repertoire diversity and similarity between time points. Clonotypes were sorted into dominant (>1%), sub-dominant (0.5-0.99%), low abundance (0.1-0.49%) or lowest abundance (<0.1%) groups. A germline index was calculated as total CDR3 length minus total nucleotide additions, divided by total CDR3 length. What TCRdb holds here is the immuneACCESS table cut down to in-frame rearrangements. Part of the clones is not present; checked against another copy, under half of the missing clones reflect an unresolved V gene, and the others are unexplained. That table supplies the V and J calls and clone size; D and trimming were determined from the DNA. The sample has 35,000 to 50,000 clones on record, approximately 87% of them singletons. Of the sample, under 1.5% is held by the ten largest clones.

General conclusions and limits of the study: Because only five donors were included, definitive conclusions about public clonotypes linked to secondary clearance were beyond the reach of the study.

The origin of this receptor is a man younger than 30 with hepatitis C virus infection. The V and J genes are TRBV5-1 and TRBJ2-7; possibly the D gene is TRBD1, per 6 matching bases. Sequenced input: naive CD8+ T cells sorted from blood. The cell subset or site label of this sample denotes: total naive CD8+CD45RO- T cells. The CDR3 protein is CASSLAVTGISYEQYF. The DNA reads as follows: TGCGCCAGCAGCTTGGCGGTGACAGGTATCTCCTACGAGCAGTACTTC.